The sequence of this T cell receptor beta chain was determined in a study of shared clonotypes between healthy human individuals. Study-wide results and limits: Around 5% was the fraction of naive CD4 clonotypes found shared across four donors. Across subsets, estimated richness was generally greater for naive than for memory populations.

To note about this clone: Its antigen remains unknown.

In replicate PCRs of sorted subsets, roughly 190 ng DNA, roughly 31,000 T cell genomes, was used. The assay was immunoSEQ multiplex PCR, and TCRdb's table has in-frame clones only and misses some. This sample has 550,000 to 850,000 clones, with approximately 79% found just once. Per the germline V gene, CDR1 is LGHNA and CDR2 is YNFKEQ. V shed 0 bases and J shed 6 bases, with 6 bases lying between them. The CDR3 is 13 residues long. Sequenced input: memory CD4+ T cells sorted from blood. This sample's subset: CD45RA-negative fraction. This chain links TRBV4-2 with TRBJ1-5; no definite D call. The TCR originated in a woman in her twenties or thirties in good health. The CDR3 DNA follows: TGTGCCAGCAGCCAAGATCTTCGTCAGCCCCAGCATTTT. It yields the protein CASSQDLRQPQHF.